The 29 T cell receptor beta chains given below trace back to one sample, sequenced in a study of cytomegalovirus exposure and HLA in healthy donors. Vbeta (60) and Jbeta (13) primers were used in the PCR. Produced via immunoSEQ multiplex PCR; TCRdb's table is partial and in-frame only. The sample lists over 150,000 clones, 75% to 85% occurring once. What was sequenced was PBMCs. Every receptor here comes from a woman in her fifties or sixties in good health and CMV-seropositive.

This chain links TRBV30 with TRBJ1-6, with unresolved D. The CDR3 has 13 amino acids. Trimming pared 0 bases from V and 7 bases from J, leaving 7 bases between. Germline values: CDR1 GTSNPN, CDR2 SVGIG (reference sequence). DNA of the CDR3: TGTGCCTGGAGTGTACTGGGCAATTCACCCCTCCACTTT. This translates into CAWSVLGNSPLHF. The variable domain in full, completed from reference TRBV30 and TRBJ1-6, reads SQTIHQWPATLVQPVGSPLSLECTVEGTSNPNLYWYRQAAGRGLQLLFYSVGIGQISSEVPQNLSASRPQDRQFILSSKKLLLSDSGFYLCAWSVLGNSPLHFGNGTRLTVT.

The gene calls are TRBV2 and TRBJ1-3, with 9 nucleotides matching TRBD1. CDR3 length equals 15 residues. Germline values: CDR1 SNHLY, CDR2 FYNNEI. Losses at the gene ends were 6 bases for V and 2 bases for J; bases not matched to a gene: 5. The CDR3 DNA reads TGTGCCAGCAGGGAGGGGACAGGGACTGGAAACACCATATATTTT. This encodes CASREGTGTGNTIYF.

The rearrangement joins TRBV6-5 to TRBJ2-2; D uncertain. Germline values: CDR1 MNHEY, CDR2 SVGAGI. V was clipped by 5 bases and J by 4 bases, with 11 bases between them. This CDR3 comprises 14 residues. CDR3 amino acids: CASSTRPGTGELFF. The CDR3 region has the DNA TGTGCCAGCAGTACTCGACCAGGCACCGGGGAGCTGTTTTTT.

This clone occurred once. The CDR3 spells CASSPRATNEKLFF. As DNA, the CDR3 is TGTGCCAGCAGTCCCAGGGCAACTAATGAAAAACTGTTTTTT. This sequence joins TRBV6-5 and TRBJ1-4; tentative D call: TRBD1 (5 bases). The V gene lost 5 bases and the J gene lost 0 bases, with 7 bases spanning the gap. CDR1 is MNHEY, CDR2 SVGAGI, per germline. The CDR3 runs to 14 residues.

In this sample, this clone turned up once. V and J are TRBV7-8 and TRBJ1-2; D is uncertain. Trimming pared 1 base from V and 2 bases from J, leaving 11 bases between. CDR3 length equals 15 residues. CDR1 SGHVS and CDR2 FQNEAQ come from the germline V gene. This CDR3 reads CASSLVAGGNYGYTF. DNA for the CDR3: TGTGCCAGCAGCTTAGTAGCGGGAGGGAACTATGGCTACACCTTC. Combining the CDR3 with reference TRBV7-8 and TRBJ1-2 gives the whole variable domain GAGVSQSPRYKVAKRGQDVALRCDPISGHVSLFWYQQALGQGPEFLTYFQNEAQLDKSGLPSDRFFAERPEGSVSTLKIQRTQQEDSAVYLCASSLVAGGNYGYTFGSGTRLTVV.

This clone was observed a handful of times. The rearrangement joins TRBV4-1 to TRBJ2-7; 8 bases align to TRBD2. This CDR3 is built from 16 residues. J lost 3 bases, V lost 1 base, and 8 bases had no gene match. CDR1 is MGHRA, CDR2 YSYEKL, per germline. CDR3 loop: CASSQVEGTSGYEQYF. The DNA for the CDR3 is TGCGCCAGCAGCCAAGTTGAGGGGACTAGTGGCTACGAGCAGTACTTC.

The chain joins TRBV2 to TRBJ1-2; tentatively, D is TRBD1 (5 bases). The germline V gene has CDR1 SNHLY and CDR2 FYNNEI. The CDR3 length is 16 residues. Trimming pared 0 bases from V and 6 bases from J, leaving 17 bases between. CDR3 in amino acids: CASSEALRWGEDGYTF. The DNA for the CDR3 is TGTGCCAGCAGTGAAGCGCTTCGGTGGGGGGAGGATGGCTACACCTTC.

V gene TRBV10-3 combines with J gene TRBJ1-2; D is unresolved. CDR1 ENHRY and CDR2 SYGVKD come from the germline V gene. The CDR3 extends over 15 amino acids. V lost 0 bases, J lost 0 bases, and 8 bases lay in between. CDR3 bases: TGTGCCATCAGTGAGTCGAGGGTAGCTAACTATGGCTACACCTTC. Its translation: CAISESRVANYGYTF.

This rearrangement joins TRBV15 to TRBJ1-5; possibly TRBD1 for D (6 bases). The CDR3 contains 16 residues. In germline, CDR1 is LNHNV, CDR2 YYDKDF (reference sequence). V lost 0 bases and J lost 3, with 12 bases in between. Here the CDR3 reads CATSRDPRDTNQPQHF. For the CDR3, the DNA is TGTGCCACCAGCAGAGATCCCCGGGACACCAATCAGCCCCAGCATTTT.

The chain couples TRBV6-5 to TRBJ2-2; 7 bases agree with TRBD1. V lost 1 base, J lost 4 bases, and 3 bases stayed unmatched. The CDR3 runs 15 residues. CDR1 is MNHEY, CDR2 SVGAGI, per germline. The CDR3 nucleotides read TGTGCCAGCAGTTACTGGGACAGTCCCACCGGGGAGCTGTTTTTT. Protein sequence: CASSYWDSPTGELFF.

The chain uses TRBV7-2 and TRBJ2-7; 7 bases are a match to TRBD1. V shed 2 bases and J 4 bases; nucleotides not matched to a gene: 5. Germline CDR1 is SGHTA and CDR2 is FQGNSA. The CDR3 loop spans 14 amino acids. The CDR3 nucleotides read TGTGCCAGCAGCTTAACCTACAGGGGTTACGAGCAGTACTTC. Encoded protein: CASSLTYRGYEQYF.

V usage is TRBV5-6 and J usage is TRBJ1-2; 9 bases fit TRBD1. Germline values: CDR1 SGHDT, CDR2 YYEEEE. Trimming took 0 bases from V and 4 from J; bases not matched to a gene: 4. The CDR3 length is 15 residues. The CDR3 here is CASSLGTGAFYGYTF. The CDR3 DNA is TGTGCCAGCAGCTTGGGGACAGGGGCCTTCTATGGCTACACCTTC. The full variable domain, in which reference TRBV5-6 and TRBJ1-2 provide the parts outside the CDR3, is DAGVTQSPTHLIKTRGQQVTLRCSPKSGHDTVSWYQQALGQGPQFIFQYYEEEERQRGNFPDRFSGHQFPNYSSELNVNALLLGDSALYLCASSLGTGAFYGYTFGSGTRLTVV.

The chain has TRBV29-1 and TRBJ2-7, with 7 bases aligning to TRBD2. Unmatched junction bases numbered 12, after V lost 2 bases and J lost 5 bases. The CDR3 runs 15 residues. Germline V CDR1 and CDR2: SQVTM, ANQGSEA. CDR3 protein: CSVERVGRGSDEQYF. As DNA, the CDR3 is TGCAGCGTTGAAAGGGTGGGGAGGGGTTCGGACGAGCAGTACTTC.

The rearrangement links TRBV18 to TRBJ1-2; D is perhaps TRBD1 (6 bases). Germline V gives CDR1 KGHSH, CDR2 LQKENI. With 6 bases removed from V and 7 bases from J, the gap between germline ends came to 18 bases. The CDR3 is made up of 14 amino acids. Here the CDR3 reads CASSYREGGIGYTF. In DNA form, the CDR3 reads TGTGCCAGCTCTTACCGAGAAGGGGGAATTGGCTACACCTTC.

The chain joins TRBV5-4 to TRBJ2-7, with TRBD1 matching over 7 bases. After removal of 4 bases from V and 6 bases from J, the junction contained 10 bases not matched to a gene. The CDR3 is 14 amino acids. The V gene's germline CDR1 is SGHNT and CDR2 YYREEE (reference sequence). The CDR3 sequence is CASSQGTVLREQYF. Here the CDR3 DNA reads TGTGCCAGCAGCCAAGGGACAGTCCTTCGCGAGCAGTACTTC.

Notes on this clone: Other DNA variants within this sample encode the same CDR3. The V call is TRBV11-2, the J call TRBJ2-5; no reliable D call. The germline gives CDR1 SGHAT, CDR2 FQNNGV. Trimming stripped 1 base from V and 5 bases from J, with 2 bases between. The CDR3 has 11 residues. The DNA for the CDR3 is TGTGCCAGCAGCTTAGCGGAGACCCAGTACTTC. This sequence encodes CASSLAETQYF.

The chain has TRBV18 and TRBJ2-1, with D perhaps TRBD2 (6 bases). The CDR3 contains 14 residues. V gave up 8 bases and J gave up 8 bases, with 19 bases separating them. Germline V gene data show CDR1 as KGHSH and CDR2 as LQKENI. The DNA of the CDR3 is TGTGCCAGCAACGGTGGCATACCGGGGGATGAGCAGTTCTTC. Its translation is CASNGGIPGDEQFF.

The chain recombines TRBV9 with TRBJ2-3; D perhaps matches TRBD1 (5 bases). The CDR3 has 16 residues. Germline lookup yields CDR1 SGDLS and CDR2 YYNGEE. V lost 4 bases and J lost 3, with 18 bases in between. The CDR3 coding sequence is TGTGCCAGCAGCCCATCCCCAGGGCTTCAGACAGATACGCAGTATTTT. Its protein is CASSPSPGLQTDTQYF.

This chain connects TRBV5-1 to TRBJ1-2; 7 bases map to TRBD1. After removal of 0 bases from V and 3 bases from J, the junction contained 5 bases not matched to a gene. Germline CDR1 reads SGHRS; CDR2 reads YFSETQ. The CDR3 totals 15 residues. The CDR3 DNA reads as TGCGCCAGCAGCTTGGAACCTGGACAGGACTATGGCTACACCTTC. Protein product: CASSLEPGQDYGYTF.

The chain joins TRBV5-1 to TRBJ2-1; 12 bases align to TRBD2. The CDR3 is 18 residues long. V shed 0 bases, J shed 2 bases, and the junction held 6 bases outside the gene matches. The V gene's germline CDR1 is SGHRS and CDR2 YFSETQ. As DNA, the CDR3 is TGCGCCAGCAGCTTGGCGCTAGCGGGGGGGGCAGCCTACAATGAGCAGTTCTTC. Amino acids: CASSLALAGGAAYNEQFF.

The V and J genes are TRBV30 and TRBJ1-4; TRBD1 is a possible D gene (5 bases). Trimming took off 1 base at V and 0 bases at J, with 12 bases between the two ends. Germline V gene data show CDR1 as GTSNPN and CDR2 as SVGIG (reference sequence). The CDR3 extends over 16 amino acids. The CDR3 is CAWSGGRVSTNEKLFF. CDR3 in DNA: TGTGCCTGGAGTGGAGGCAGGGTTTCAACTAATGAAAAACTGTTTTTT.

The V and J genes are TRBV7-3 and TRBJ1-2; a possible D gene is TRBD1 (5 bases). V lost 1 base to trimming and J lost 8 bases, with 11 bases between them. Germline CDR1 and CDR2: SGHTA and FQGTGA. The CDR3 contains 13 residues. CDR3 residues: CASSLIGGSGYTF. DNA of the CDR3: TGTGCCAGCAGCTTAATCGGGGGGAGCGGCTACACCTTC.

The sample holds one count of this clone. This CDR3 reads CATAGGETQYF. The CDR3, as DNA: TGTGCCACCGCCGGGGGAGAGACCCAGTACTTC. V usage is TRBV10-3 and J usage is TRBJ2-5; D is possibly TRBD2 (6 bases). The CDR3 length is 11 residues. Trimming removed 10 bases at V and 4 bases at J, with 10 bases between. From germline, CDR1 is ENHRY and CDR2 SYGVKD.

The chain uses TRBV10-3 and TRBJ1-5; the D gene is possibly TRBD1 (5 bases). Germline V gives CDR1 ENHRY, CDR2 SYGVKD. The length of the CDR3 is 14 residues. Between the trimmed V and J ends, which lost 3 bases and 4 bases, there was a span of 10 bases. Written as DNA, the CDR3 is TGTGCCATCAGTGATCTTGCAGGGAATCAGCCCCAGCATTTT. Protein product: CAISDLAGNQPQHF.

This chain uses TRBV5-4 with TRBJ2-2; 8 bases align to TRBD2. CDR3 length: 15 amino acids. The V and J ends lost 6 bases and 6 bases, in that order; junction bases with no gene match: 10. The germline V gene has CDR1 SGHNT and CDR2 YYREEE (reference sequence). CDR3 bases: TGTGCCAGCACAACTGTCGACGGGGGGGCCGGGGAGCTGTTTTTT. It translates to CASTTVDGGAGELFF.

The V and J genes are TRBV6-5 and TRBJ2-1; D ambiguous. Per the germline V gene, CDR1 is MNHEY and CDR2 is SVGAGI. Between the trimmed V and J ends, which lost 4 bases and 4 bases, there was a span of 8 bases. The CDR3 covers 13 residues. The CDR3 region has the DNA TGTGCCAGCAGTTCCAACGGTTACAATGAGCAGTTCTTC. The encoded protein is CASSSNGYNEQFF.

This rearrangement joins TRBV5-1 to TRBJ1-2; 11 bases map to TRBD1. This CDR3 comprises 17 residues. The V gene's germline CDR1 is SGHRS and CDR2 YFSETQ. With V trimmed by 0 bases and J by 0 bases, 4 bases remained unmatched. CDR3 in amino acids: CASSLEGTGGTNYGYTF. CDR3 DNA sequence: TGCGCCAGCAGCTTGGAGGGGACAGGGGGGACTAACTATGGCTACACCTTC.

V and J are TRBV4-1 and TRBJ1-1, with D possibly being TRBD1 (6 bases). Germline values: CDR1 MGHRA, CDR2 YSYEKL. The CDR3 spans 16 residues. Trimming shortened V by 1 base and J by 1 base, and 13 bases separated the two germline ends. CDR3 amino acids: CASSQVGRGKNTEAFF. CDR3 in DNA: TGCGCCAGCAGCCAAGTTGGCAGGGGAAAGAACACTGAAGCTTTCTTT.

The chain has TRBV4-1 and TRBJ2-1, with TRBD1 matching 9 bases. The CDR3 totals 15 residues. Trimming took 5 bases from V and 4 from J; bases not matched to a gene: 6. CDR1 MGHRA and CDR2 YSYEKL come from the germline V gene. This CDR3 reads CASSEGQGVYNEQFF. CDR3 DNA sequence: TGCGCCAGCAGCGAGGGACAGGGAGTATACAATGAGCAGTTCTTC.